This T cell receptor (beta chain) was found in a study of beta chain features in type 1 diabetes. Across the whole study: All samples yielded over 95,000,000 examined sorted cells. Notes on the study in general: A moderate, significant TCRB CDR3 shortening appeared in type 1 diabetes across four CD4+ subsets.

Expressed TCRB transcripts were sequenced, since all the RNA that had been isolated was reverse transcribed. Assay used: immunoSEQ multiplex PCR; TCRdb lists only in-frame clones, some missing. The sample carries 250,000 or so clones, roughly 20% recorded once. CDR1 is MGHDK, CDR2 SYGVNS, per germline. The CDR3 is made up of 13 amino acids. V was cut by 3 bases and J by 0 bases, with 3 bases left in between. This clone was observed a handful of times. Its target is unknown. The clonotype was recovered from a woman aged 40 to 55 with type 1 diabetes. The sample was naive CD4+ T cells from blood. The chain employs TRBV25-1 and TRBJ1-5; D gene ambiguous. CDR3 region: CASSEYSNQPQHF. The DNA of the CDR3 is TGTGCCAGCAGTGAGTATAGCAATCAGCCCCAGCATTTT.